This T cell receptor beta chain comes out of a study of vaccination and CD4 T cells after COVID-19. The ends were cut back, 0 bases at V and 7 bases at J, with 4 bases in the middle. Germline V gene lookup returns CDR1 GTSNPN and CDR2 SVGIG (reference sequence). The CDR3 totals 12 residues. Regarding treatment: 10-day PBMC culture with coronavirus spike peptide pools or control peptides (ViraFEST assay). The Oncomine TCR Beta short-read assay was applied to DNA of cultured CD4+ T cells. MiXCR, applied by TCRdb to the PCR reads, yields one record per CDR3 protein. The sample records under 15,000 distinct CDR3 sequences, roughly 60% being singletons. This clonotype was counted a few times. Its target is not known.

Sequenced material: CD4+ T cells from blood, cultured in vitro. The TCR comes from a human donor who had recovered from COVID-19. This chain connects TRBV30 to TRBJ1-6; D remains ambiguous. CDR3 DNA: TGTGCCTGGAGTGTTGGGAATTCACCCCTCCACTTT. Its translation is CAWSVGNSPLHF.